The next 19 T cell receptor beta chains were all read from a single sample in a study of cytomegalovirus exposure and HLA in healthy donors. Profiling relied on immunoSEQ multiplex PCR, and the TCRdb table lists in-frame clones only, not all of them. The sample consists of roughly 220,000 clones, 80% to 95% of them appearing once. The material sequenced was PBMCs. All receptors derive from a woman between 18 and 29 years old in good health and CMV-seronegative.

The V and J genes are TRBV28 and TRBJ1-2; D is perhaps TRBD1 (5 bases). V shed 10 bases and J shed 8 bases, with 11 bases lying between them. This CDR3 has 10 amino acids. Germline loops: CDR1 MDHEN, CDR2 SYDVKM. The CDR3 sequence is CATGAGGYTF. The CDR3 bases are TGTGCCACCGGGGCGGGGGGCTACACCTTC.

The V call is TRBV7-9, the J call TRBJ2-7; 11 bases align to TRBD1. Germline V gives CDR1 SEHNR, CDR2 FQNEAQ (reference sequence). This CDR3 spans 15 amino acids. V trimming: 1 base; J trimming: 3 bases; junction bases outside the gene matches: 2. CDR3 protein: CASSLVGTGGYEQYF. The CDR3 DNA reads TGTGCCAGCAGCTTAGTGGGGACAGGGGGCTACGAGCAGTACTTC.

A single count supports this clone. The chain links TRBV4-1 to TRBJ2-2, with 12 bases identical to TRBD2. Germline-derived CDR1 and CDR2 are MGHRA and YSYEKL. J lost 7 bases, V lost 5 bases, and 17 bases had no gene match. The CDR3 extends over 19 amino acids. CDR3 region: CASSSGPGLAGGPGGELFF. The CDR3 nucleotides are TGCGCCAGCAGCTCCGGGCCGGGGCTAGCGGGAGGGCCGGGCGGGGAGCTGTTTTTT.

The sample holds a few counts of this clone. The chain recombines TRBV4-2 with TRBJ2-2; 7 nucleotides match TRBD2. The CDR3 has 14 amino acids. V shed 5 bases and J 3 bases; nucleotides not matched to a gene: 3. CDR1 and CDR2 from the germline V gene are LGHNA and YNFKEQ. This CDR3 reads CASSKGLHTGELFF. The CDR3 bases are TGTGCCAGCAGCAAGGGACTACACACCGGGGAGCTGTTTTTT.

Only one count was recorded for this clone. The V and J genes are TRBV19 and TRBJ2-1; weak D call: TRBD1 (5 bases). Trimming cost V 7 bases and J 5 bases, with 9 bases left between them. Germline CDR1 LNHDA, CDR2 SQIVND (reference sequence). This CDR3 has 12 amino acids. The CDR3 bases are TGTGCCAGTAAAGTAGGGGACAATGAGCAGTTCTTC. Translated: CASKVGDNEQFF.

Here the CDR3 reads CASSLGTGTNEKLFF. The CDR3 DNA follows: TGCGCCAGCAGCTTGGGGACAGGAACTAATGAAAAACTGTTTTTT. The chain joins TRBV5-1 to TRBJ1-4; 7 nucleotides agree with TRBD1. The V gene's germline CDR1 is SGHRS and CDR2 YFSETQ. The CDR3 length is 15 residues. V lost 0 bases to trimming and J lost 1 base; unmatched junction nucleotides: 0.

This chain joins TRBV5-1 and TRBJ1-2, with 7 bases fitting TRBD1. The V gene's germline CDR1 is SGHRS and CDR2 YFSETQ. V gave up 4 bases and J gave up 6 bases; unmatched junction bases: 12. CDR3 size: 15 residues. This chain's CDR3 is CASSPDSDRADGYTF. CDR3 in DNA: TGCGCCAGCAGCCCAGATAGTGACAGGGCGGATGGCTACACCTTC.

The chain combines TRBV28 with TRBJ2-3, with D possibly TRBD2 on 5 matching bases. Germline-derived CDR1 and CDR2 are MDHEN and SYDVKM. V was cut by 3 bases and J by 5 bases, with 18 bases left in between. This CDR3 region has 16 residues. CDR3 coding DNA: TGTGCCAGCAGTTTTCAAGGTACGGGATACCAAGATACGCAGTATTTT. This gives the protein CASSFQGTGYQDTQYF.

The chain combines TRBV5-4 with TRBJ2-7; TRBD2 might be the D (6 bases). Germline V gives CDR1 SGHNT, CDR2 YYREEE (reference sequence). The CDR3 is 14 amino acids. Trimming left V 0 bases short and J 4 bases short, with 11 bases between. CDR3 in amino acids: CASSLAGERYEQYF. The CDR3 DNA sequence: TGTGCCAGCAGCTTGGCGGGAGAGCGGTACGAGCAGTACTTC.

This clone showed up just once. The chain is built from TRBV11-2 and TRBJ2-7; D is uncertain. This CDR3 contains 17 residues. CDR1 is SGHAT and CDR2 is FQNNGV in the germline V gene. Between the trimmed V and J ends, which lost 0 bases and 1 base, there was a span of 16 bases. The CDR3 loop is CASSLDLTFKPSYEQYF. As DNA, the CDR3 is TGTGCCAGCAGCTTAGATCTAACTTTCAAGCCTTCCTACGAGCAGTACTTC.

V is TRBV6-1 and J is TRBJ1-4, with D possibly being TRBD1 (5 bases). V gave up 6 bases and J gave up 4 bases, with 15 bases separating them. CDR1 is MNHNS and CDR2 is SASEGT in the germline V gene. The CDR3 totals 15 residues. The CDR3 here is CASRTQTARNEKLFF. The CDR3 nucleotides read TGTGCCAGCAGAACCCAGACAGCACGTAATGAAAAACTGTTTTTT.

The genes are TRBV6-6 and TRBJ2-3, with TRBD2 matching 8 bases. Germline CDR1 and CDR2: MNHNY and SVGAGI (reference sequence). This CDR3 comprises 15 residues. J gave up 4 bases and V 5 bases, and 8 bases lay outside the gene matches. In nucleotides, the CDR3 is TGTGCCAGCAGTCCGAGCGGGAGTTTTCCAGATACGCAGTATTTT. Translation: CASSPSGSFPDTQYF.

V gene TRBV9 combines with J gene TRBJ2-7; tentatively, D is TRBD1 (6 bases). There are 15 residues in the CDR3. V lost 3 bases to trimming and J lost 3 bases, with 16 bases between them. Per the germline V gene, CDR1 is SGDLS and CDR2 is YYNGEE. CDR3 coding DNA: TGTGCCAGCAGCGCCGGGTGGGGGCCGGGCTACGAGCAGTACTTC. This gives the protein CASSAGWGPGYEQYF.

This chain links TRBV5-4 with TRBJ1-2, with unresolved D. In germline, CDR1 is SGHNT, CDR2 YYREEE (reference sequence). CDR3 size: 15 residues. The V end lost 2 bases, the J end lost 4 bases, and 15 bases lay between the germline ends. CDR3 nucleotide sequence: TGTGCCAGCAGCTTAGGGAGACATCTTGTCTATGGCTACACCTTC. Translation gives CASSLGRHLVYGYTF.

The chain carries TRBV19 and TRBJ2-7; possibly TRBD1 for D (5 bases). The CDR3 has 16 residues. V was clipped by 2 bases and J by 5 bases, with 19 bases between them. Germline CDR1 and CDR2: LNHDA and SQIVND (reference sequence). The CDR3 DNA sequence: TGTGCCAGTAGTATAACACCTCGGAAACAGGTCGACGAGCAGTACTTC. Amino acid sequence: CASSITPRKQVDEQYF.

The chain joins TRBV6-6 to TRBJ1-1, with TRBD1 identical over 7 bases. This CDR3 contains 14 residues. Germline V CDR1 and CDR2: MNHNY, SVGAGI (reference sequence). With V trimmed by 5 bases and J by 1 base, 4 bases remained unmatched. In DNA, the CDR3 is TGTGCCAGCAGTCCGCGGACAGGGAACACTGAAGCTTTCTTT. Translation gives CASSPRTGNTEAFF.

The chain is built from TRBV29-1 and TRBJ2-1, with 10 bases that match TRBD2. This CDR3 has 14 residues. With V trimmed by 8 bases and J by 8 bases, 12 bases remained unmatched. From germline, CDR1 is SQVTM and CDR2 ANQGSEA. The CDR3 protein is CSPDGLAGADEQFF. The CDR3 DNA is TGCAGCCCCGACGGGCTAGCGGGAGCCGATGAGCAGTTCTTC.

The chain is built from TRBV7-2 and TRBJ1-2; the D gene is possibly TRBD1 (5 bases). Trimming cost V 8 bases and J 4 bases, with 17 bases left between them. The length of the CDR3 is 14 residues. CDR1 is SGHTA and CDR2 is FQGNSA in the germline V gene. CDR3 sequence: CASAYEQGPYGYTF. The CDR3 DNA sequence: TGTGCCAGCGCCTATGAGCAGGGCCCCTATGGCTACACCTTC.

The J gene is TRBJ2-3, the V gene TRBV6-1; 9 bases are a match to TRBD1. Germline trimming cut 3 bases from V and 0 bases from J; bases unmatched to any gene: 1. Germline V CDR1 and CDR2: MNHNS, SASEGT. The length of the CDR3 is 15 residues. In DNA form, the CDR3 reads TGTGCCAGCAGTGAGGACAGGGGAAGCACAGATACGCAGTATTTT. Amino acids: CASSEDRGSTDTQYF.